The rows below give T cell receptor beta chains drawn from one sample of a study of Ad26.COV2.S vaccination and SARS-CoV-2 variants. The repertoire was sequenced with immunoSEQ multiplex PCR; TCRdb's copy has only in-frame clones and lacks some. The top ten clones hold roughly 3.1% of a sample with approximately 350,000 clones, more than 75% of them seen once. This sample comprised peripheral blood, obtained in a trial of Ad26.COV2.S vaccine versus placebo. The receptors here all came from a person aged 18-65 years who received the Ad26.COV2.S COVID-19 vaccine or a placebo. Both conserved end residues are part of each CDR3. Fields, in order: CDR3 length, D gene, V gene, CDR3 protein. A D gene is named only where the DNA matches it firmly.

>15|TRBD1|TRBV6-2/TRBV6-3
CASSPDRGTTYEQYF
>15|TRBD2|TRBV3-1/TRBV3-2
CASSQGGGSYNEQFF
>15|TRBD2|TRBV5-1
CASRSTSGPQDTQYF
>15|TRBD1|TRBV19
CASSGPGQGNTEAFF
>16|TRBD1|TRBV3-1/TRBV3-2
CASSPGGTGTNEKLFF
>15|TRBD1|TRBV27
CASSLTQTGNYGYTF
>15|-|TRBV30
CAWREARTLNQPQHF
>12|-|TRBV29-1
CSVDPGDYGYTF
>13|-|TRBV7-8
CASSSPPSDTQYF
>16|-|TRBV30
CAWSEGHRISNQPQHF
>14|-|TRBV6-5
CATKRDGANYGYTF
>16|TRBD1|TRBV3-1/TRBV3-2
CASSQWTGGADYGYTF
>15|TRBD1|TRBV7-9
CASSLGQGRTYGYTF
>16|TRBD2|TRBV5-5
CASSPGVAGGRDTQYF
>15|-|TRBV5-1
CASSLVAATGNTIYF
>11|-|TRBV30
CAWSVLGEQYF
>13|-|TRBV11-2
CASSLGTGDTQYF
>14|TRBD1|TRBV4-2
CASSQGDRAYEQYF
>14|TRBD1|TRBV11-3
CASSLAQGANEQFF
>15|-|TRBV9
CASSAQPGLGTEAFF
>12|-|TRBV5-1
CASSLVSYEQYF
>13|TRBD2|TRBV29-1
CSSWRGGGNEQFF
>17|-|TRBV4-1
CASSQVRQGLSRDTIYF
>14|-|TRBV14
CASSHLGRPYEQYF
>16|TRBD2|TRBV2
CASSVASGGANEEQYF
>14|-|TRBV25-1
CASSALHEGTEAFF
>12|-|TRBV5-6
CASSQSSYEQYF
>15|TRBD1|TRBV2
CASSEAGQGVDEQFF
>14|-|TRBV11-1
CASSANRATGELFF
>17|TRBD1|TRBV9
CASSVQTGGISGNTIYF
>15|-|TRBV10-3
CAIRPDRSTNEKLFF
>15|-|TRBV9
CASSVVASLYNEQFF
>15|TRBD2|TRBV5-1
CASSFRTSGADTQYF
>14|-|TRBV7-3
CASSPDTKNTEAFF
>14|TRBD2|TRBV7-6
CASSLGGGRDTQYF
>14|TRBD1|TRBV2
CASNNGQGAWGYTF
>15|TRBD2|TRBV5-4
CASSRTSGGQETQYF
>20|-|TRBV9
CASSVVDLGVGLSSYNEQFF
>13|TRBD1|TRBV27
CASSGQASYEQYF
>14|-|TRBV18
CASSNREGLDGYTF
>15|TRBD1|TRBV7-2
CASSPTTGGVSGYTF
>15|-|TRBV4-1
CASSQDWDLRSEAFF
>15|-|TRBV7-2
CASRIIQGPGTEAFF
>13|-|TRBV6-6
CASSRQVGNEQFF
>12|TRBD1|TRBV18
CASSPSDRQQFF
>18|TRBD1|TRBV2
CASRGGAGGLSGANVLTF
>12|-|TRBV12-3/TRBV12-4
CASIDGGGELFF
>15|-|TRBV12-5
CASGLVRGANTEAFF
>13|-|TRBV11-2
CASSQKMNTEAFF
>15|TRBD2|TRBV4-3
CASSWSGASTDTQYF
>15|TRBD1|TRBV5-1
CASTHGTGSYNEQFF
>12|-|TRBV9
CASSASTDTQYF